This T cell receptor beta chain was documented in a study of OX40 agonist ivuxolimab in advanced cancers. About the research overall: Patients took ivuxolimab, an agonistic anti-OX40 (CD134) antibody. Three patients got partial responses; one had hepatocellular carcinoma and two had cutaneous melanoma.

V lost 4 bases to trimming and J lost 1 base; unmatched junction nucleotides: 5. Per the germline V gene, CDR1 is MNHEY and CDR2 is SVGAGI. This CDR3 has 15 amino acids. Data came from immunoSEQ multiplex PCR; TCRdb stores just in-frame clones and leaves some out. The profile shows 45,000 to 60,000 clones, roughly 93% of them singletons. This clone was detected once. Patients were ruled out by autoimmune disease history or systemic immunosuppression. With baseline, cycle 4 day 1, and cycle 7 day 1 as timepoints, blood was sampled. The material sequenced was CD4+ or CD8+ T cells sorted from blood, taken in a trial of the OX40 agonist ivuxolimab. The source is an adult with an advanced solid tumor such as melanoma, head and neck, liver or kidney cancer. V is TRBV6-5 and J is TRBJ2-7, with 9 bases lining up with TRBD1. CDR3 amino acids: CASSSNRGRSYEQYF. CDR3 nucleotides: TGTGCCAGCAGTTCGAACAGGGGGCGTTCCTACGAGCAGTACTTC.